This T cell receptor beta chain was captured by sequencing in a study of T cells in Graves' hyperthyroidism and ophthalmopathy. This clonotype was picked up a small number of times. Amplification of TCR beta CDR3 regions used RNA as the template. First-round RT-PCR targeting the TCR CDR3 was performed with the HTBI primer set. TCRdb processed the multiplex PCR reads anew with MiXCR; each CDR3 protein has one entry. The sample includes roughly 500,000 distinct CDR3 sequences, 46% of them seen just once. V lost 7 bases to trimming and J lost 1 base, with 13 bases between them. Per germline, CDR1 MDHEN and CDR2 SYDVKM. The CDR3 extends over 15 amino acids.

The sequence was collected from an adult woman with Graves' disease, either hyperthyroidism or ophthalmopathy (not recorded which). This chain connects TRBV28 to TRBJ2-2, with TRBD2 as a possible D gene (5 bases). Sequencing used peripheral blood or thyroid tissue (not recorded which). CDR3 amino acids: CASTNLEGNTGELFF. The CDR3, as DNA: TGTGCCAGCACCAACCTAGAGGGGAACACCGGGGAGCTGTTTTTT.